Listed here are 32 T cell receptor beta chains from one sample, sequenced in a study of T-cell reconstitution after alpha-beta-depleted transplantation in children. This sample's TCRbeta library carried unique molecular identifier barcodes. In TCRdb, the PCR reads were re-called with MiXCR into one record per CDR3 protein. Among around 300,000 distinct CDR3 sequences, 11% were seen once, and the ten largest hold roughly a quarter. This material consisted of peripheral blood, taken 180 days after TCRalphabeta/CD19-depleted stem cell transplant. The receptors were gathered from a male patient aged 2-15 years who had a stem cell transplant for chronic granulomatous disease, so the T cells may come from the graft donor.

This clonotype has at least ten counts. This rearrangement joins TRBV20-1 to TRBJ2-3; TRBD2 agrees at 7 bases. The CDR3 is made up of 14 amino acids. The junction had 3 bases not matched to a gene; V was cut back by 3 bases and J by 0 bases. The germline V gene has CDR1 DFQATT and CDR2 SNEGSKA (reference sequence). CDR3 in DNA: TGCAGTGCTAGGGCAGCGGGGAGCACAGATACGCAGTATTTT. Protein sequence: CSARAAGSTDTQYF.

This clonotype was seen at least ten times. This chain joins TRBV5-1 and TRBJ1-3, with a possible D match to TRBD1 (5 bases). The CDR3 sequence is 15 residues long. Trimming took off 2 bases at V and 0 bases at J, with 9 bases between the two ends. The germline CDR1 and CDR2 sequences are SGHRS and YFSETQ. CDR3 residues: CASSFQGFSGNTIYF. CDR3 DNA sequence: TGCGCCAGCAGCTTTCAGGGATTCTCTGGAAACACCATATATTTT.

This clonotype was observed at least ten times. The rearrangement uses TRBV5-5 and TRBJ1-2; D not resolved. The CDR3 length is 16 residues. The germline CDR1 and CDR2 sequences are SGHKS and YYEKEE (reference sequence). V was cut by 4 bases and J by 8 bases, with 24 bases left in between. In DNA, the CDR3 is TGTGCCAGCAGCCCTCGACCGGTATGGGGTTTGGGAGGCTACACCTTC. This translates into CASSPRPVWGLGGYTF.

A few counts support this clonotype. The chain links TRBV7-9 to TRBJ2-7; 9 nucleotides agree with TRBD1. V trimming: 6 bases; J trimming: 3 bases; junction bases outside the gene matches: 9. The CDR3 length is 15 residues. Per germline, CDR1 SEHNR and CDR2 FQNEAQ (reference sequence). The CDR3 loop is CASRRTGVKDYEQYF. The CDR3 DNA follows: TGTGCCAGCAGGAGGACAGGGGTTAAGGACTACGAGCAGTACTTC.

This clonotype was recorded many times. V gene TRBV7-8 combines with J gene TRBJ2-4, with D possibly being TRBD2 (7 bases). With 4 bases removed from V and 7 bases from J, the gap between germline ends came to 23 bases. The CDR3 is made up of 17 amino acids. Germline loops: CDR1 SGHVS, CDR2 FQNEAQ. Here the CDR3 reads CASSSRGASGNSNIQYF. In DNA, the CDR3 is TGTGCCAGCAGCTCTCGGGGGGCTAGCGGAAATAGTAACATTCAGTACTTC.

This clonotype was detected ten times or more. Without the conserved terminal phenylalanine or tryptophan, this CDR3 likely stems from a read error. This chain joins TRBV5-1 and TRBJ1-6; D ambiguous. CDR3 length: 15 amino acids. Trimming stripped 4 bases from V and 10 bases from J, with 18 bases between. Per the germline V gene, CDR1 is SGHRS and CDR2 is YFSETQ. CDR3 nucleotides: TGCGCCAGCAGCGATAGGACCGCCCGGGAGTCACCCCTCCACCTT. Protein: CASSDRTARESPLHL.

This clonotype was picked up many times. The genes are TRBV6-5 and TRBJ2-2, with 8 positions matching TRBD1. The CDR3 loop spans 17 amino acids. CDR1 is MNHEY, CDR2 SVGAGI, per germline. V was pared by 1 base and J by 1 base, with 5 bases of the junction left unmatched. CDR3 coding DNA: TGTGCCAGCAGTTACTTTGCCGGGACAGGGAACACCGGGGAGCTGTTTTTT. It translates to CASSYFAGTGNTGELFF.

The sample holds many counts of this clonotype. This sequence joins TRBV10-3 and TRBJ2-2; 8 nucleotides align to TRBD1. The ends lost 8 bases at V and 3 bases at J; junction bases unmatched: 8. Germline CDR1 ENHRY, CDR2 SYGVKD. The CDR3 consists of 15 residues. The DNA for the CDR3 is TGTGCCATCGACACCGGGACAGGAGACACCGGGGAGCTGTTTTTT. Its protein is CAIDTGTGDTGELFF.

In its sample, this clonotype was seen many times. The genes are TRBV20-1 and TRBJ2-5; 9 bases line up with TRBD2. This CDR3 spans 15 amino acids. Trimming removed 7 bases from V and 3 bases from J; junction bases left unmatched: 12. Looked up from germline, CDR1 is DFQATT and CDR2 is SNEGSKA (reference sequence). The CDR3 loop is CSGGHGTSWKETQYF. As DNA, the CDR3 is TGCAGTGGAGGCCATGGGACTAGCTGGAAAGAGACCCAGTACTTC.

The CDR3 reads CSARVLAGGPGTGELFF. CDR3 in DNA: TGCAGTGCTAGAGTGCTAGCGGGGGGGCCGGGGACCGGGGAGCTGTTTTTT. The chain carries TRBV20-1 and TRBJ2-2; 12 bases agree with TRBD2. This CDR3 spans 17 amino acids. V shed 1 base, J shed 5 bases, and the junction held 8 bases outside the gene matches. CDR1 is DFQATT and CDR2 is SNEGSKA in the germline V gene (reference sequence).

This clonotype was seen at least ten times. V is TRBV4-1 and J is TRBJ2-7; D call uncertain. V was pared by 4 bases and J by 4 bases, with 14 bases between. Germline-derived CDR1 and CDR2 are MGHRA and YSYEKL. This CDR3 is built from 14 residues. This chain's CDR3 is CASSPGGRIYEQYF. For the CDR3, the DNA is TGCGCCAGCAGCCCGGGTGGGCGGATATACGAGCAGTACTTC.

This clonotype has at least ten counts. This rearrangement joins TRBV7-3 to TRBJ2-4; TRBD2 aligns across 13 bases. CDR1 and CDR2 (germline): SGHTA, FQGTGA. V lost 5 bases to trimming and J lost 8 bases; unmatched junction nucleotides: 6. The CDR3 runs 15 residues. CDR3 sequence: CASSEGLAGVHIQYF. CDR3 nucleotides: TGTGCCAGCAGCGAAGGACTAGCGGGAGTGCACATTCAGTACTTC.

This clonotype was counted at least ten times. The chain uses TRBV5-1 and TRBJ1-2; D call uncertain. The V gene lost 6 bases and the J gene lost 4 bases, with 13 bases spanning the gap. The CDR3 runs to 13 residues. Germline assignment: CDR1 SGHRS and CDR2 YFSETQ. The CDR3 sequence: CASNPEGRYGYTF. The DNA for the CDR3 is TGCGCCAGCAATCCGGAAGGGCGCTATGGCTACACCTTC.

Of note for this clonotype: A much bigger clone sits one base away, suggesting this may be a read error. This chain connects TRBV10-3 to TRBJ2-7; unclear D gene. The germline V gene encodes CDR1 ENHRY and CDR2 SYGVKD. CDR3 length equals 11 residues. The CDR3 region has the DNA TGTGCCATCAGTGCCCACTACGAGCAGTGCTTC. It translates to CAISAHYEQCF.

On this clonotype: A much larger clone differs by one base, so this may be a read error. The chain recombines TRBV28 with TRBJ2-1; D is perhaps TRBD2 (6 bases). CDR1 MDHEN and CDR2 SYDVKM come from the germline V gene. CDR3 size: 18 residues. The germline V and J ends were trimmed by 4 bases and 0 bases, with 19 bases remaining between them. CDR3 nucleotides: TGTGCCAGCAGTTGGGGACCTGACGGGAGAATCTCCTACAATGAGCAGTTCTTC. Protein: CASSWGPDGRISYNEQFF.

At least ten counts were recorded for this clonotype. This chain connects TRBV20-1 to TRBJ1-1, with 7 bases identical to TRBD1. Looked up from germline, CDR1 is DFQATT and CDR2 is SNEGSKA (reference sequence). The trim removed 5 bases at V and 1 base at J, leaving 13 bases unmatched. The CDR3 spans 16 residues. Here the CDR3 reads CSASLAGGGGNTEAFF. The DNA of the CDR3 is TGCAGTGCTTCCCTGGCAGGGGGAGGAGGGAACACTGAAGCTTTCTTT.

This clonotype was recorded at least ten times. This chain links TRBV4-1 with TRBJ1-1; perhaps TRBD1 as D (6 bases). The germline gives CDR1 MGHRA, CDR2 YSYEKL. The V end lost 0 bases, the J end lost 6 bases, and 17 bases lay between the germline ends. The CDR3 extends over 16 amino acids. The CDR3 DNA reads TGCGCCAGCAGCCAAGAAGGGGTAGAAGGGGGAGCTGAAGCTTTCTTT. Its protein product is CASSQEGVEGGAEAFF.

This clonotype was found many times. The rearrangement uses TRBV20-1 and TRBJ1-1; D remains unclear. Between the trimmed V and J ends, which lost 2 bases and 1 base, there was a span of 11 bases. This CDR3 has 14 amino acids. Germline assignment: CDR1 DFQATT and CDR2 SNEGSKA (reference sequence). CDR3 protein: CSARSGSANTEAFF. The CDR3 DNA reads TGCAGTGCTAGATCGGGATCAGCGAACACTGAAGCTTTCTTT.

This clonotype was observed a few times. The DNA of the CDR3 is TGTGCCACCTTCCGGGAAGACGTCCACAATGAGCAGTTCTTC. It is translated as CATFREDVHNEQFF. The chain uses TRBV21-1 and TRBJ2-1; the table assigns TRBD1, which was not confirmed against the DNA. TRBV21-1 has pseudogene status. This CDR3 has 14 residues.

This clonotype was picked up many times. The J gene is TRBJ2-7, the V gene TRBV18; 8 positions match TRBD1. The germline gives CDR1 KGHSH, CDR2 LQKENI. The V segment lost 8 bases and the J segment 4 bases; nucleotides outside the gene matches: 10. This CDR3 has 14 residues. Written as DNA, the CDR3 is TGTGCCAGCAGCCCGGGGACAGGTCCTTACGAGCAGTACTTC. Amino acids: CASSPGTGPYEQYF.

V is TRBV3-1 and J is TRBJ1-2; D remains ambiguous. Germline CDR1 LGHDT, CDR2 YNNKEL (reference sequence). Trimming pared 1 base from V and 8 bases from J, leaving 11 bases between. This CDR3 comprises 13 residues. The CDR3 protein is CASSQAEPRGYTF. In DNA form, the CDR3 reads TGTGCCAGCAGCCAAGCCGAACCCCGGGGCTACACCTTC.

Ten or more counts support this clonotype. CDR3 bases: TGCAGTGCTAGAGATCTCAGAAGGGTAGGGGGCACAGATACGCAGTATTTT. This translates into CSARDLRRVGGTDTQYF. The chain carries TRBV20-1 and TRBJ2-3; TRBD1 is a possible D gene (5 bases). With 0 bases removed from V and 1 base from J, the gap between germline ends came to 17 bases. The CDR3 covers 17 residues. Germline values: CDR1 DFQATT, CDR2 SNEGSKA (reference sequence).

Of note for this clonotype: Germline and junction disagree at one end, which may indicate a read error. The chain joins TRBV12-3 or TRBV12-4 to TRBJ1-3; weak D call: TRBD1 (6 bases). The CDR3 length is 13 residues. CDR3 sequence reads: CASSRTAPGVVSF. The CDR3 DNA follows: TGTGCCAGCAGTCGGACAGCCCCAGGAGTTGTGAGTTTT.

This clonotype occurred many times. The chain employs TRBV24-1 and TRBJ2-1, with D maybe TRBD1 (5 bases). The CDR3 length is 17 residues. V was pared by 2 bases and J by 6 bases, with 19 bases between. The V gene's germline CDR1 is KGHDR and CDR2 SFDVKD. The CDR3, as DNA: TGTGCCACCAGTGATTCCCGCGTAGGGGTTCCTCCCAATGAGCAGTTCTTC. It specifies CATSDSRVGVPPNEQFF.

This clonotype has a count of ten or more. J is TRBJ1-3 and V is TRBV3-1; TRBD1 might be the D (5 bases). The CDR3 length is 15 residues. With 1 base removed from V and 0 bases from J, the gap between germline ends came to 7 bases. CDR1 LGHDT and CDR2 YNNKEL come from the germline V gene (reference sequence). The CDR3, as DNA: TGTGCCAGCAGCCAAGCGGGGGGCTCTGGAAACACCATATATTTT. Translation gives CASSQAGGSGNTIYF.

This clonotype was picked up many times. DNA of the CDR3: TGTGCCAGCAGCGAGTTTAGGTTCGGTTATGGCTACACCTTC. It yields the protein CASSEFRFGYGYTF. The V call is TRBV28, the J call TRBJ1-2; D ambiguous. Germline V lookup: CDR1 MDHEN, CDR2 SYDVKM. V shed 6 bases and J shed 5 bases, with 16 bases lying between them. CDR3 length: 14 amino acids.

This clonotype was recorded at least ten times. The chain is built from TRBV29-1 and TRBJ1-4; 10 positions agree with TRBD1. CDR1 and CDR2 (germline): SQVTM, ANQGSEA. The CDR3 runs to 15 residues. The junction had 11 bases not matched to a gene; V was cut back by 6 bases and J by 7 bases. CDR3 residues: CSVGWDRGIGEKLFF. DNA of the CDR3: TGCAGCGTCGGATGGGACAGGGGAATAGGTGAAAAACTGTTTTTT.

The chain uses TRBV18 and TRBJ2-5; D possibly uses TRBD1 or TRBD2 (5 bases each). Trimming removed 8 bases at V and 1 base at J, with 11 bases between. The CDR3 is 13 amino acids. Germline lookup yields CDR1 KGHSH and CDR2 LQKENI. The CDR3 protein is CASRSGTQETQYF. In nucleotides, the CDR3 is TGTGCCAGCCGCTCGGGGACCCAAGAGACCCAGTACTTC.

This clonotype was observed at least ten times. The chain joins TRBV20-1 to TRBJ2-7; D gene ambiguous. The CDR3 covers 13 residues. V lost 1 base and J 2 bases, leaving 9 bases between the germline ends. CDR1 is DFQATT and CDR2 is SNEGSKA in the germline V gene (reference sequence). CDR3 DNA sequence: TGCAGTGCTAGAGTTAGGAACACCTACGAGCAGTACTTC. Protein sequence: CSARVRNTYEQYF.

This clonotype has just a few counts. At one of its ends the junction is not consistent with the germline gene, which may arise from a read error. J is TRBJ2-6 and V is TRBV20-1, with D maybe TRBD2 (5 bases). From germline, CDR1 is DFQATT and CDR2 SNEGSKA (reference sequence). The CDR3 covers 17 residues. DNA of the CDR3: TGCTGTGCTAGTGACGTTCGGGGAAAAAAGTGGGCCAACGTCCTGACTTTC. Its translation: CCASDVRGKKWANVLTF.

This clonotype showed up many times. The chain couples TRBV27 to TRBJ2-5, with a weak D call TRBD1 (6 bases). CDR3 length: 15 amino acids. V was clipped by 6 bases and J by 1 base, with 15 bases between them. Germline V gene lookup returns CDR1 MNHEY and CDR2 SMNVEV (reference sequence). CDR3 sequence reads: CASRYTGQPQETQYF. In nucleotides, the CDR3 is TGTGCCAGCAGATATACAGGGCAACCCCAAGAGACCCAGTACTTC.

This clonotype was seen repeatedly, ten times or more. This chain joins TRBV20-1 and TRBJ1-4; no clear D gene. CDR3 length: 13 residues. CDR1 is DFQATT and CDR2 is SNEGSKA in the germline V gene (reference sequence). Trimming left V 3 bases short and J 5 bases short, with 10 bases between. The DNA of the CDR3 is TGCAGTGCTAGTTCGGGTGAAAATGAAAAACTGTTTTTT. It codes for CSASSGENEKLFF.